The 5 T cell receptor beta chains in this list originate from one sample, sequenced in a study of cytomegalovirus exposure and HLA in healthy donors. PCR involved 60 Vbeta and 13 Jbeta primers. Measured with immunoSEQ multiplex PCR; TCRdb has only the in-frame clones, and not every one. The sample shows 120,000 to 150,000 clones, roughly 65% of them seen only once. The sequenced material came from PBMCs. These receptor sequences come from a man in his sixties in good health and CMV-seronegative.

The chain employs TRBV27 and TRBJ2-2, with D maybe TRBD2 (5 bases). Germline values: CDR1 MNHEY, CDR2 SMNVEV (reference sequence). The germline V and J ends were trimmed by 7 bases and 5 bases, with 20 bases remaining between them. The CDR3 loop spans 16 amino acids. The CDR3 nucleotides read TGTGCCAGCAAGATTTGGAGGCCAGATTCAACCGGGGAGCTGTTTTTT. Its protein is CASKIWRPDSTGELFF.

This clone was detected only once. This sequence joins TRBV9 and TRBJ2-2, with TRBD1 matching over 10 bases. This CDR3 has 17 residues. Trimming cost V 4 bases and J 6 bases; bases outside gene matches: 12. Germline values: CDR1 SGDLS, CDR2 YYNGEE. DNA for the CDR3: TGTGCCAGCAGCCTCGGGACAGGGGACGTTACCGCCGGGGAGCTGTTTTTT. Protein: CASSLGTGDVTAGELFF. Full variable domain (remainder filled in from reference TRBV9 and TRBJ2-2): DSGVTQTPKHLITATGQRVTLRCSPRSGDLSVYWYQQSLDQGLQFLIQYYNGEERAKGNILERFSAQQFPDLHSELNLSSLELGDSALYFCASSLGTGDVTAGELFFGEGSRLTVL.

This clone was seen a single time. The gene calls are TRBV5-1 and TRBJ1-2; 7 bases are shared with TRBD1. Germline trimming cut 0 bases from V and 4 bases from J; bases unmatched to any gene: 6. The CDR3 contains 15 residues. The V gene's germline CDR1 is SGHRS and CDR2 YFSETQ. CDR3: CASSLETGKGYGYTF. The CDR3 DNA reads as TGCGCCAGCAGCTTGGAGACAGGGAAGGGCTATGGCTACACCTTC.

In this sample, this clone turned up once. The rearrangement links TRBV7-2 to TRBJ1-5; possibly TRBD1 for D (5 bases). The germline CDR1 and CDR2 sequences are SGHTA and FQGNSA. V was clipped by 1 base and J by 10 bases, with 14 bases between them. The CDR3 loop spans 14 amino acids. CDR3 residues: CASSLGAGQRPQHF. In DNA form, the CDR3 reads TGTGCCAGCAGCTTAGGGGCTGGACAACGTCCCCAGCATTTT.

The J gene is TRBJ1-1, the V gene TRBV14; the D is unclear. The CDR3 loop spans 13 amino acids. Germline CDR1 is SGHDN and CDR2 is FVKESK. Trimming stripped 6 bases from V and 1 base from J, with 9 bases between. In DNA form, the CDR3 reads TGTGCCAGCAGTCTCGGCGGGAACACTGAAGCTTTCTTT. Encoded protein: CASSLGGNTEAFF. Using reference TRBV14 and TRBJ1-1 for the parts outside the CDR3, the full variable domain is EAGVTQFPSHSVIEKGQTVTLRCDPISGHDNLYWYRRVMGKEIKFLLHFVKESKQDESGMPNNRFLAERTGGTYSTLKVQPAELEDSGVYFCASSLGGNTEAFFGQGTRLTVV.